This section outlines one TCR beta chain sequence together with its context. The data stem from a study of blood T cell repertoires in COVID-19. Whole-study context: Acute and convalescent COVID-19 samples came from the United States, Italy and Spain.

This CDR3 contains 17 residues. Germline V CDR1 and CDR2: SEHNR, FQNEAQ (reference sequence). V dropped 1 base and J dropped 2 bases, with 17 bases sitting between them. Under the authors' procedure: Counts of nucleated cells, estimated from reference gene primer amplification, were obtained. Sequenced by immunoSEQ multiplex PCR; TCRdb stores in-frame clones only, minus some. The DNA gave D and trimming, while V, J and clone size come from that table. The top ten hold around 1.2% of the sample, which has about 180,000 clones, roughly 87% seen once. All enrollees were roughly 18 to 100 years old and from 20 to 25 US areas.

The sequencing sample was made of PBMCs or T cells enriched from blood (not recorded which). This TCR came from a human donor with acute COVID-19. The donor label of this sample is uncertain. The V call is TRBV7-9, the J call TRBJ2-5; D remains unclear. In DNA, the CDR3 is TGTGCCAGCAGCTTAGAGGTAGCCTTCGCTCGACAAGAGACCCAGTACTTC. Amino acid sequence: CASSLEVAFARQETQYF. Supplemented by reference TRBV7-9 and TRBJ2-5, the full variable domain reads DTGVSQNPRHKITKRGQNVTFRCDPISEHNRLYWYRQTLGQGPEFLTYFQNEAQLEKSRLLSDRFSAERPKGSFSTLEIQRTEQGDSAMYLCASSLEVAFARQETQYFGPGTRLLVL.